Here is one T cell receptor (beta chain) with its context. Its antigen remains unidentified. The CDR3 is 14 amino acids. Germline V lookup: CDR1 SGHDT, CDR2 YYEEEE. From its re-call of the 5' RACE reads, TCRdb lists each CDR3 protein once, without DNA. This sample's clone table lists 110,000 to 150,000 distinct CDR3 sequences. The entry originates in a study of monozygotic twins with inflammatory bowel disease. Study results and caveats: Repertoire similarity did not differ between concordant and discordant twins, perhaps due to limited power.

Per donor, 2.5 to 3 ml of blood was collected and frozen. The J gene is TRBJ2-7, the V gene TRBV5-6; TCRdb picks TRBD2, but there is no DNA to check that call. The receptor was derived from a human donor with ulcerative colitis or Crohn's disease, or a healthy co-twin of an affected twin (not recorded which). The sequenced sample was blood. The CDR3 reads CASRTGTSGYTQYF.